This paragraph reports one TCR beta chain. Its antigen remains unidentified. Per-base qualities were not stored, and no clone one base away is much larger. The entry originates in a study of T cells after yellow fever vaccination (dated by TCRdb to between 2017 and 2020). Background on the whole study: Libraries from fractions with low cell numbers were prepared with the SMART-Seq v4 Ultra Low Input RNA kit. To follow T-cell clones before and after both primary and booster YFV17D yellow fever vaccination, bulk TCR alpha and beta repertoires underwent longitudinal sequencing. Two healthy male donors made up the cohort, one aged 18 to 29 years and the other aged 30 to 39 years. Blood was drawn at multiple timepoints before and after primary and secondary immunization, with bulk PBMC replicates and cell subsets isolated.

What the research found in general, with its limitations: Because abundant contaminating clonotypes from the bulk population could be contained in FACS-sorted repertoires, computational filtering was required. The study included only two donors, which limits how far the findings can be generalized. Most clones expanded after primary vaccination (approximately 96% of CD4 and around 88% of CD8) were re-detected after the booster, suggesting that broad memory maintenance occurred. A small fraction of clonotypes appeared in both the CD4 and CD8 compartments, likely as a result of convergent recombination. The secondary T-cell response was weaker than the primary response but faster, peaking on day 5 instead of day 15.

Per the publication, the treatment or condition label means: live attenuated yellow fever vaccine strain. At each blood-draw timepoint, two biological replicates of bulk PBMCs were collected. PBMCs were isolated from peripheral blood using a standard Ficoll-Paque protocol. RNA was extracted with TriZol from bulk PBMCs, CD4 and CD8 fractions, and dextramer-positive and dextramer-negative fractions. Synthesis of TCR cDNA relied on 5'RACE template switching, a step that introduced a universal primer site along with unique molecular identifiers. cDNA synthesis was primed from both the TCR alpha and TCR beta constant segments. Library amplification involved two PCR steps, and the second step added sample barcodes and sequencing adapters. Sequencing of the libraries was done on either Illumina HiSeq 2500 (2x100 bp) or NovaSeq (2x150 bp). The study's own analysis went as follows. MIGEC was used to demultiplex reads and collapse the reads into UMI consensus sequences, and MiXCR was used for V(D)J alignment. Vaccine-responding clonotypes were defined with edgeR using replicate PBMC samples, requiring FDR below 0.01 and a log2 fold change above 5 up to day 15. CD4 or CD8 identity was assigned to each bulk clonotype according to whether the clonotype was present at higher abundance in the sequenced CD4 repertoire or the sequenced CD8 repertoire. TCRdb cleaned the public reads at Q25 with fastp, built clones with MiXCR and kept in-frame beta chains. One record per CDR3 amino acid sequence lists the most common genes and DNA. In this record, the V and J calls reflect TCRdb's handling and not the investigators' own analysis. The sample data list hundreds of thousands of distinct CDR3 sequences, and around an eighth of these were observed just once. Under 15% of the sample belongs to the ten largest clones.

Spanning cysteine to phenylalanine, the CDR3 consists of 14 amino acids. The only DNA kept is the CDR3, 42 bases in frame from the first base. Clipping removes 1 base from V and 4 bases from J, with 0 as the unmatched junction base count. The germline V gene (reference sequence) specifies DFQATT as CDR1 and SNEGSKA as CDR2. The sequencing used PBMCs, collected on the day of the yellow fever booster vaccination. The receptor chain draws on TRBV20-1 and TRBJ1-5; a stretch of 11 junction bases matches TRBD1. This clonotype was sampled from a man aged 25-40 years who received the YFV17D yellow fever vaccine. CDR3 loop: CSARGDRGNQPQHF. The nucleotide sequence reads TGCAGTGCTAGAGGGGACAGGGGGAATCAGCCCCAGCATTTT.